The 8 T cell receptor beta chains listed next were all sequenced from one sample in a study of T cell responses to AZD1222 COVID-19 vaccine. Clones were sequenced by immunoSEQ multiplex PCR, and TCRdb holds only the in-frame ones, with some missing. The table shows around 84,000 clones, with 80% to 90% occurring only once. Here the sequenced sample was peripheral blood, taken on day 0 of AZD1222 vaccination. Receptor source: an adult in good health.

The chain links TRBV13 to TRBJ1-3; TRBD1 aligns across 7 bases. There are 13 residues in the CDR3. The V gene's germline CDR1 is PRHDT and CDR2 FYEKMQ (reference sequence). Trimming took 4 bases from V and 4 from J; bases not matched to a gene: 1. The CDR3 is CASSYRGGNTIYF. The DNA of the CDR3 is TGTGCCAGCAGCTACAGGGGCGGAAACACCATATATTTT. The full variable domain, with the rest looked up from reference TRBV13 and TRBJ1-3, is AAGVIQSPRHLIKEKRETATLKCYPIPRHDTVYWYQQGPGQDPQFLISFYEKMQSDKGSIPDRFSAQQFSDYHSELNMSSLELGDSALYFCASSYRGGNTIYFGEGSWLTVV.

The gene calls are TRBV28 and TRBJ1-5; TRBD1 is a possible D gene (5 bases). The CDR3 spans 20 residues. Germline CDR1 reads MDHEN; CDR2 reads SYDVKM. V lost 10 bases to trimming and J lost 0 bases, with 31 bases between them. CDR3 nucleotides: TGTGCCACCCGTCCCCTATACCGGATCAGGGAGCGATATAGCAATCAGCCCCAGCATTTT. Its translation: CATRPLYRIRERYSNQPQHF.

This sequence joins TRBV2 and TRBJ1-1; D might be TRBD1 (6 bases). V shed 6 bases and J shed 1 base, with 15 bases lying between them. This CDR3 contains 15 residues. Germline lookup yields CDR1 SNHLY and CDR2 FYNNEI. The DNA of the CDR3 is TGTGCCAGCAGGAGGTGGGGGCGCGGGAACACTGAAGCTTTCTTT. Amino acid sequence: CASRRWGRGNTEAFF. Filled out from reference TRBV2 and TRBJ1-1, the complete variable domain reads EPEVTQTPSHQVTQMGQEVILRCVPISNHLYFYWYRQILGQKVEFLVSFYNNEISEKSEIFDDQFSVERPDGSNFTLKIRSTKLEDSAMYFCASRRWGRGNTEAFFGQGTRLTVV.

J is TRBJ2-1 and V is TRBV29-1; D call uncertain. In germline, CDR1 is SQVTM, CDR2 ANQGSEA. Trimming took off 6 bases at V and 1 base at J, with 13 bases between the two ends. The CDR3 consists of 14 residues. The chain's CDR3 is CSVPPAGSYNEQFF. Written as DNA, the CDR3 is TGCAGCGTCCCCCCGGCCGGGTCCTACAATGAGCAGTTCTTC.

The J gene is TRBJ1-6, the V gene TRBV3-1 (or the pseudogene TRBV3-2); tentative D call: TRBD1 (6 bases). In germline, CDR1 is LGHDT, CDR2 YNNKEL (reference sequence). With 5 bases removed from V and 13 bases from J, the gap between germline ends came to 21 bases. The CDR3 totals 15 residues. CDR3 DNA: TGTGCCAGCAGCATTTCACAGGGACCACAGGAGCCCCTCCACTTT. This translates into CASSISQGPQEPLHF.

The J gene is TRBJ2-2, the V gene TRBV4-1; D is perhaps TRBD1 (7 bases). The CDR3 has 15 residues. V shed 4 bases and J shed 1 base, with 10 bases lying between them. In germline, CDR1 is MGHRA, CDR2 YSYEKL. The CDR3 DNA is TGCGCCAGCAGCCCGCGGGACAGGAACACCGGGGAGCTGTTTTTT. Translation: CASSPRDRNTGELFF.

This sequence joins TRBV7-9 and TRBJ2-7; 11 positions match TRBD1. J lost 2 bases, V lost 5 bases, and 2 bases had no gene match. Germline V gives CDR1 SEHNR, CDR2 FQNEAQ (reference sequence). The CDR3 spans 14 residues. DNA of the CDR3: TGTGCCAGCAGCGGGACAGGGGGGCCCTACGAGCAGTACTTC. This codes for CASSGTGGPYEQYF.

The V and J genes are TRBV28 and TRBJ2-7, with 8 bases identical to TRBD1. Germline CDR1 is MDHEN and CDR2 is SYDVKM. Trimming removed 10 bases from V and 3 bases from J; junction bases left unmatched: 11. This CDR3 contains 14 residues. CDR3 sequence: CATSPGQALYEQYF. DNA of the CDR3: TGTGCCACCTCTCCGGGACAGGCCCTCTACGAGCAGTACTTC.